This entry lists 27 T cell receptor beta chains sequenced from one sample in a study of identical twins. TCRdb used MiXCR to reprocess the 5' RACE reads, holding one entry per CDR3 protein. Of some 590,000 distinct CDR3 sequences listed, 9.5% to 10% are singletons. These data were likewise used in another study, on yellow fever vaccine responses in identical twins.

Sample: PBMCs. Receptors originate from a woman younger than 35 in good health.

This clonotype was recorded at least ten times. The J gene is TRBJ1-2, the V gene TRBV12-3 or TRBV12-4; maybe TRBD1 (5 bases). Trimming removed 2 bases from V and 5 bases from J, with 12 bases in between. The CDR3 is 14 amino acids. The CDR3 reads CASSLRQTPYGYTF. The CDR3 DNA reads as TGTGCCAGCAGTTTACGACAGACCCCTTATGGCTACACCTTC.

The table lists this clonotype with a few counts. The chain is built from TRBV20-1 and TRBJ2-7, with 8 bases aligning to TRBD2. This CDR3 is 13 amino acids long. Germline CDR1 is DFQATT and CDR2 is SNEGSKA (reference sequence). CDR3 nucleotides: TGCAGCGCGACCTTCGGGGGGGCCTACGAGCAGTACTTC. Translation: CSATFGGAYEQYF.

This clonotype was seen ten or more times. The chain carries TRBV12-3 or TRBV12-4 and TRBJ1-4; no clear D. The CDR3 totals 13 residues. Trimming removed 5 bases from V and 5 bases from J, with 9 bases in between. CDR3 in DNA: TGTGCCAGCAGTCCCCGGTCCAATGAAAAACTGTTTTTT. Translating gives CASSPRSNEKLFF.

This chain connects TRBV18 to TRBJ2-3; perhaps TRBD2 as D (5 bases). This CDR3 contains 17 residues. CDR1 and CDR2 (germline): KGHSH, LQKENI. V lost 3 bases to trimming and J lost 0 bases, with 16 bases between them. Here the CDR3 DNA reads TGTGCCAGCTCACCGATCGCGGCGGGCACTAGCACAGATACGCAGTATTTT. Translation gives CASSPIAAGTSTDTQYF.

This chain links TRBV6-2 or TRBV6-3 with TRBJ2-3; 12 bases line up with TRBD2. The CDR3 loop spans 17 amino acids. V lost 2 bases to trimming and J lost 5 bases; unmatched junction nucleotides: 8. CDR1 and CDR2 from the germline V gene are MNHEY and SVGEGT. Here the CDR3 DNA reads TGTGCCAGCAGTTACCCCCCTCTAGCGGGAGGGGAAGATACGCAGTATTTT. Its protein is CASSYPPLAGGEDTQYF.

In its sample, this clonotype was seen a few times. The rearrangement joins TRBV6-2 or TRBV6-3 to TRBJ2-1; the match to TRBD2 covers 14 bases. Germline V CDR1 and CDR2: MNHEY, SVGEGT. The CDR3 contains 13 residues. After removal of 11 bases from V and 7 bases from J, the junction contained 4 bases not matched to a gene. CDR3 protein: CAVRLAGGNEQFF. CDR3 DNA: TGTGCCGTCCGACTAGCGGGAGGGAATGAGCAGTTCTTC.

This chain links TRBV2 with TRBJ1-1; D gene uncertain. Germline loops: CDR1 SNHLY, CDR2 FYNNEI. CDR3 size: 13 residues. V was trimmed by 6 bases and J by 1 base, leaving 9 bases between them. The DNA for the CDR3 is TGTGCCAGCAGGAGAGACTGGAACACTGAAGCTTTCTTT. Translation gives CASRRDWNTEAFF.

There are a few counts of this clonotype. V is TRBV20-1 and J is TRBJ2-3; 10 bases are a match to TRBD2. CDR1 is DFQATT and CDR2 is SNEGSKA in the germline V gene (reference sequence). The CDR3 runs 14 residues. V trimming: 4 bases; J trimming: 1 base; junction bases outside the gene matches: 2. The CDR3 protein is CSATLAGGTDTQYF. The CDR3 region has the DNA TGCAGTGCTACTCTAGCGGGGGGCACAGATACGCAGTATTTT.

The chain carries TRBV6-1 and TRBJ2-7, with D possibly TRBD1 on 6 matching bases. Looked up from germline, CDR1 is MNHNS and CDR2 is SASEGT. The germline V and J ends were trimmed by 5 bases and 2 bases, with 13 bases remaining between them. There are 14 residues in the CDR3. CDR3 residues: CASSPYRDAYEQYF. DNA of the CDR3: TGTGCCAGCAGTCCTTACAGGGACGCCTACGAGCAGTACTTC.

A note on this clonotype: It may be a read error: a sequence one base away is much more abundant. The genes are TRBV24-1 and TRBJ2-2, with D possibly matching TRBD2 (6 bases). The CDR3 is 14 amino acids. Germline V lookup: CDR1 KGHDR, CDR2 SFDVKD. The CDR3 here is CATGDRLGAGELFF. DNA for the CDR3: TGTGCCACCGGTGATCGACTAGGGGCCGGGGAGCTGTTTTTT.

This clonotype has a count of ten or more. This sequence joins TRBV2 and TRBJ2-3, with D perhaps matching TRBD1 or TRBD2 (5 bases each). CDR1 is SNHLY and CDR2 is FYNNEI in the germline V gene. V was pared by 4 bases and J by 9 bases, with 11 bases between. The CDR3 has 12 residues. CDR3 sequence reads: CASSGGWGTQYF. The CDR3 DNA reads as TGTGCCAGCAGTGGGGGCTGGGGGACGCAGTATTTT.

The table lists this clonotype with a few counts. V is TRBV7-8 and J is TRBJ1-3; unclear D gene. V was cut by 2 bases and J by 3 bases, with 17 bases left in between. This CDR3 comprises 17 residues. Germline V gives CDR1 SGHVS, CDR2 FQNEAQ. In DNA, the CDR3 is TGTGCCAGCAGCTTATTAAGAGGTGGAGGCTTTGGAAACACCATATATTTT. Translated, it gives CASSLLRGGGFGNTIYF.

This clonotype was detected a few times. The J gene is TRBJ2-3, the V gene TRBV18; 8 bases map to TRBD2. V lost 3 bases, J lost 6 bases, and 11 bases stayed unmatched. The CDR3 covers 16 residues. Germline CDR1 and CDR2: KGHSH and LQKENI. CDR3: CASSPSRIAGTDTQYF. CDR3 bases: TGTGCCAGCTCACCCTCCCGAATAGCGGGGACCGATACGCAGTATTTT.

This clonotype was seen a handful of times. The V gene is TRBV20-1, the J gene TRBJ2-7, with 11 nucleotides matching TRBD2. CDR1 is DFQATT and CDR2 is SNEGSKA in the germline V gene (reference sequence). The CDR3 covers 17 residues. The junction had 12 bases not matched to a gene; V was cut back by 0 bases and J by 5 bases. CDR3 nucleotides: TGCAGTGCTAGAGATCTCAGGGGAGCTAGCGGGAGGAACGAGCAGTACTTC. Its protein is CSARDLRGASGRNEQYF.

The CDR3 is CASSTGGASSYEQYF. Here the CDR3 DNA reads TGTGCCAGCAGTACAGGGGGCGCGAGCTCCTACGAGCAGTACTTC. The genes are TRBV28 and TRBJ2-7, with 9 bases matching TRBD1. Germline loops: CDR1 MDHEN, CDR2 SYDVKM. CDR3 size: 15 residues. Unmatched junction bases numbered 5, after V lost 5 bases and J lost 0 bases. Based on the CDR3 plus reference TRBV28 and TRBJ2-7, the full variable domain is DVKVTQSSRYLVKRTGEKVFLECVQDMDHENMFWYRQDPGLGLRLIYFSYDVKMKEKGDIPEGYSVSREKKERFSLILESASTNQTSMYLCASSTGGASSYEQYFGPGTRLTVT.

This clonotype was seen repeatedly, ten times or more. The chain recombines TRBV6-5 with TRBJ1-2; 8 bases are a match to TRBD1. Germline V CDR1 and CDR2: MNHEY, SVGAGI. The CDR3 sequence is 15 residues long. After removal of 2 bases from V and 7 bases from J, the junction contained 9 bases not matched to a gene. The CDR3 is CASSYTAQGASGYTF. In DNA form, the CDR3 reads TGTGCCAGCAGTTACACCGCCCAGGGGGCGAGTGGCTACACCTTC.

The sample holds a few counts of this clonotype. V and J are TRBV28 and TRBJ2-7; a weak D match, TRBD1 (7 bases). The germline CDR1 and CDR2 sequences are MDHEN and SYDVKM. The CDR3 runs to 15 residues. The V end was cut by 5 bases, the J end by 3 bases, with 17 bases between. The CDR3 spells CASSSPGRGDYEQYF. CDR3 DNA: TGTGCCAGCAGTAGTCCTGGCAGGGGGGACTACGAGCAGTACTTC.

This clonotype has a handful of counts. The genes are TRBV29-1 and TRBJ2-7; 8 bases are shared with TRBD2. CDR1 and CDR2 from the germline V gene are SQVTM and ANQGSEA. The CDR3 spans 13 residues. Unmatched junction bases numbered 4, after V lost 4 bases and J lost 2 bases. CDR3 bases: TGCAGCGTTGTACGGGGGGGGGCCTACGAGCAGTACTTC. Protein sequence: CSVVRGGAYEQYF.

This clonotype was detected many times. The chain joins TRBV5-6 to TRBJ2-7; D gene uncertain. V was cut by 1 base and J by 9 bases, with 8 bases left in between. The length of the CDR3 is 11 residues. Germline V gene data show CDR1 as SGHDT and CDR2 as YYEEEE. The CDR3 sequence: CASSLSGVQYF. CDR3 DNA sequence: TGTGCCAGCAGCTTGAGTGGGGTGCAGTACTTC.

There are many counts of this clonotype. This sequence joins TRBV28 and TRBJ1-5; a weak D match, TRBD1 (5 bases). From germline, CDR1 is MDHEN and CDR2 SYDVKM. There are 17 residues in the CDR3. V was cut by 1 base and J by 1 base, with 14 bases left in between. CDR3 nucleotide sequence: TGTGCCAGCAGTTTATCAAGGACAAGGAGGAGCAATCAGCCCCAGCATTTT. This codes for CASSLSRTRRSNQPQHF.

The chain joins TRBV20-1 to TRBJ2-7, with 8 bases fitting TRBD2. V was pared by 6 bases and J by 2 bases, with 12 bases of the junction left unmatched. This CDR3 has 15 residues. CDR1 and CDR2 from the germline V gene are DFQATT and SNEGSKA (reference sequence). The DNA for the CDR3 is TGCAGTGCAGGGAGGGGAACTAGCGGAACCTACGAGCAGTACTTC. Protein: CSAGRGTSGTYEQYF.

This chain uses TRBV20-1 with TRBJ2-1, with 13 nucleotides matching TRBD2. The germline V gene encodes CDR1 DFQATT and CDR2 SNEGSKA (reference sequence). The J segment lost 2 bases and the V segment lost 6 bases, leaving 10 bases of the junction unmatched. CDR3 length: 17 amino acids. The CDR3 sequence: CSASTSGRPPTYNEQFF. The DNA of the CDR3 is TGCAGTGCATCGACTAGCGGGAGGCCCCCTACCTACAATGAGCAGTTCTTC.

This clonotype showed up just a few times. This sequence joins TRBV7-9 and TRBJ1-2; D perhaps matches TRBD1 (5 bases). The V gene lost 3 bases and the J gene lost 6 bases, with 5 bases spanning the gap. This CDR3 region has 11 residues. Per the germline V gene, CDR1 is SEHNR and CDR2 is FQNEAQ (reference sequence). The CDR3 DNA follows: TGTGCCAGCAGCTTCAGGGATGGCTACACCTTC. It encodes CASSFRDGYTF.

On this clonotype itself: This is likely a read error, given that the CDR3 carries no conserved phenylalanine or tryptophan at its end. V and J are TRBV12-3 or TRBV12-4 and TRBJ2-1, with D perhaps matching TRBD2 (6 bases). This CDR3 has 12 amino acids. The CDR3 nucleotides are TGTGCGGGGGGTGGAACCTACAATGAGCAGTTCATC. Translated, it gives CAGGGTYNEQFI.

This clonotype was recorded many times. V and J are TRBV7-3 and TRBJ2-1, with 12 bases that match TRBD1. Germline V lookup: CDR1 SGHTA, CDR2 FQGTGA. The V segment lost 0 bases and the J segment 6 bases; nucleotides outside the gene matches: 0. The CDR3 contains 15 residues. CDR3 DNA: TGTGCCAGCAGCTTAACGGGACAGGGGGCCAATGAGCAGTTCTTC. Its protein is CASSLTGQGANEQFF.

This clonotype was picked up a small number of times. The V and J genes are TRBV4-3 and TRBJ2-5; 9 bases fit TRBD2. The CDR3 is 15 residues long. V lost 3 bases and J lost 5; bases outside the gene matches: 7. Germline V gene lookup returns CDR1 LGHNA and CDR2 YSLEER. The CDR3 DNA reads TGCGCCAGCAGCCACGGACTAGCGAGCCCGGAGACCCAGTACTTC. This encodes CASSHGLASPETQYF.

This clonotype has at least ten counts. This sequence joins TRBV12-3 or TRBV12-4 and TRBJ2-3; either TRBD1 or TRBD2 may supply D (5 bases each). V dropped 4 bases and J dropped 1 base, with 18 bases sitting between them. The CDR3 has 17 amino acids. CDR3: CASSSTGPLVRTDTQYF. In DNA, the CDR3 is TGTGCCAGCAGTTCAACGGGGCCCTTGGTTCGCACAGATACGCAGTATTTT.